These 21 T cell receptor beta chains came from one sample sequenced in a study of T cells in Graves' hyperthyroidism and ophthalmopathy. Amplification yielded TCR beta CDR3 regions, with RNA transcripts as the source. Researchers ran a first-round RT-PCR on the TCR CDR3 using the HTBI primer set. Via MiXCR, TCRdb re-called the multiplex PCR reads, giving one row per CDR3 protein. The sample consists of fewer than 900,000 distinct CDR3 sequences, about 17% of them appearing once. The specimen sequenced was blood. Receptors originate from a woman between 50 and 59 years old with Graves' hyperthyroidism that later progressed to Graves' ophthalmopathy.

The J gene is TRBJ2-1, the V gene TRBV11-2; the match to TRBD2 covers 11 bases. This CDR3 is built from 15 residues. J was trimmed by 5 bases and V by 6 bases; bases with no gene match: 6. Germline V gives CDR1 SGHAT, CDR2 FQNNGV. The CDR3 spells CASRLAGVKNNEQFF. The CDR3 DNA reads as TGTGCCAGCAGACTAGCGGGGGTCAAGAACAATGAGCAGTTCTTC.

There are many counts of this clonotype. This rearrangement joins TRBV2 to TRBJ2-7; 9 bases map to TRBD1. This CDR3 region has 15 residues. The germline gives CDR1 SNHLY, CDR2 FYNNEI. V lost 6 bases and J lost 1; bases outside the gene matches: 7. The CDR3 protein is CASRPGTGKSYEQYF. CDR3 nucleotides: TGTGCCAGCAGGCCGGGGACAGGGAAGTCCTACGAGCAGTACTTC.

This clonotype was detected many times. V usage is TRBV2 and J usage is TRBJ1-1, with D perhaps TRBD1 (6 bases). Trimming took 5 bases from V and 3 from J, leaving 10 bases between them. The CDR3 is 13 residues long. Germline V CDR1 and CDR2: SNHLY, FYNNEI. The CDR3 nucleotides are TGTGCCAGCAGTCAACCAGGGGACACTGAAGCTTTCTTT. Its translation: CASSQPGDTEAFF.

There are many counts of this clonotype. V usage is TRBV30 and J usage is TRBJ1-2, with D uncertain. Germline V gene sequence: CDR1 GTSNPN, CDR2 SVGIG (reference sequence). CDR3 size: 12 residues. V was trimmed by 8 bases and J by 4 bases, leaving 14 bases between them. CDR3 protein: CAANGPSYGYTF. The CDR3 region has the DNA TGTGCCGCAAACGGACCGAGCTATGGCTACACCTTC. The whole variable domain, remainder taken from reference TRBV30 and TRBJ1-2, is SQTIHQWPATLVQPVGSPLSLECTVEGTSNPNLYWYRQAAGRGLQLLFYSVGIGQISSEVPQNLSASRPQDRQFILSSKKLLLSDSGFYLCAANGPSYGYTFGSGTRLTVV.

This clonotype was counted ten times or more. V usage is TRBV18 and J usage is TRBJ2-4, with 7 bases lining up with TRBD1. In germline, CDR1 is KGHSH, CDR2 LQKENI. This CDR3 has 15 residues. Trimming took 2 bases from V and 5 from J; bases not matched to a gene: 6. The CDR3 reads CASSPISGTENIQYF. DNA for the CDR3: TGTGCCAGCTCACCAATTTCCGGGACAGAAAACATTCAGTACTTC. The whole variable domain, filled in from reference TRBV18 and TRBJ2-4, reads NAGVMQNPRHLVRRRGQEARLRCSPMKGHSHVYWYRQLPEEGLKFMVYLQKENIIDESGMPKERFSAEFPKEGPSILRIQQVVRGDSAAYFCASSPISGTENIQYFGAGTRLSVL.

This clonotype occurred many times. CDR3 nucleotides: TGTGCCAGCAGCTTAGGTCCTGGCAGTGGTGAGACCCAGTACTTC. Translation gives CASSLGPGSGETQYF. This chain joins TRBV11-2 and TRBJ2-5; D remains unclear. The V and J ends lost 1 base and 5 bases respectively, with 14 bases between them. Germline-derived CDR1 and CDR2 are SGHAT and FQNNGV. The CDR3 loop spans 15 amino acids.

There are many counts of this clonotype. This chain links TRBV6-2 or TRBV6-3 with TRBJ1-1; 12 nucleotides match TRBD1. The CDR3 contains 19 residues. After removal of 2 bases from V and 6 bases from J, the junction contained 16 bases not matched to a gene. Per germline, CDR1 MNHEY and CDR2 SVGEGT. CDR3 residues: CASSYGPRDRGRVSPEAFF. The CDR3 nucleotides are TGTGCCAGCAGTTACGGTCCCCGGGACAGGGGGCGCGTGAGTCCTGAAGCTTTCTTT.

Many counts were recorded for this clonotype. The CDR3 DNA reads TGTGCCAGCTCACCGCGCGGTGGACAGGGCAGGCATGAAAAACTGTTTTTT. Translating gives CASSPRGGQGRHEKLFF. The rearrangement links TRBV18 to TRBJ1-4; TRBD1 aligns across 8 bases. V lost 3 bases, J lost 6 bases, and 12 bases stayed unmatched. Germline assignment: CDR1 KGHSH and CDR2 LQKENI. The CDR3 length is 17 residues.

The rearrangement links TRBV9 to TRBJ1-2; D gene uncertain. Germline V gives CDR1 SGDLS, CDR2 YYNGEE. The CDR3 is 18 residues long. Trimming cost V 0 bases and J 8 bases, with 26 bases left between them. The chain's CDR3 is CASSVGRRTLRRSGGYTF. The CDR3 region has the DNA TGTGCCAGCAGCGTAGGTCGAAGGACGCTAAGACGCTCTGGGGGCTACACCTTC.

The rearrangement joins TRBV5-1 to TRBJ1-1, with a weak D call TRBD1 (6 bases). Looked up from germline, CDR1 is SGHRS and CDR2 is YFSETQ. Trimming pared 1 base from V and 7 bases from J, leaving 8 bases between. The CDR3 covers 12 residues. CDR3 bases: TGCGCCAGCAGCTTGAAGGGGGATGAAGCTTTCTTT. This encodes CASSLKGDEAFF.

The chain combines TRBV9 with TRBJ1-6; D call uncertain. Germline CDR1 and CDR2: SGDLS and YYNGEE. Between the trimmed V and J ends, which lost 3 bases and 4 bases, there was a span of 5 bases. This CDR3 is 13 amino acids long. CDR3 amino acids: CASSENYNSPLHF. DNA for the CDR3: TGTGCCAGCAGCGAGAATTATAATTCACCCCTCCACTTT. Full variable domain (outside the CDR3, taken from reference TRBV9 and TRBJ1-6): DSGVTQTPKHLITATGQRVTLRCSPRSGDLSVYWYQQSLDQGLQFLIQYYNGEERAKGNILERFSAQQFPDLHSELNLSSLELGDSALYFCASSENYNSPLHFGNGTRLTVT.

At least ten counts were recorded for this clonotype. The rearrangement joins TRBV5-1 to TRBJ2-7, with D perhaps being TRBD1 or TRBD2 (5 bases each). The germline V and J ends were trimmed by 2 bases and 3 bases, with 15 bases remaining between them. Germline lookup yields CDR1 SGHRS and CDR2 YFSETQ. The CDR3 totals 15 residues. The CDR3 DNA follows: TGCGCCAGCAGCTTAGGGACGCCCACGGGCTACGAGCAGTACTTC. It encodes CASSLGTPTGYEQYF.

The CDR3 sequence is CASGSPAGALETQYF. The CDR3 DNA sequence: TGTGCCAGCGGATCCCCGGCAGGGGCTTTGGAGACCCAGTACTTC. The rearrangement links TRBV6-1 to TRBJ2-5; tentatively, D is TRBD1 (6 bases). This CDR3 is built from 15 residues. CDR1 is MNHNS and CDR2 is SASEGT in the germline V gene. The germline V and J ends were trimmed by 8 bases and 5 bases, with 21 bases remaining between them.

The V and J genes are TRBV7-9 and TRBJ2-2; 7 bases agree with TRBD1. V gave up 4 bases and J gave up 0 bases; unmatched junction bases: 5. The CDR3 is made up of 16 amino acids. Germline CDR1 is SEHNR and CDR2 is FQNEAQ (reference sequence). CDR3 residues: CASSSLGQSNTGELFF. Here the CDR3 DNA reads TGTGCCAGCAGCTCGTTGGGACAGTCGAACACCGGGGAGCTGTTTTTT.

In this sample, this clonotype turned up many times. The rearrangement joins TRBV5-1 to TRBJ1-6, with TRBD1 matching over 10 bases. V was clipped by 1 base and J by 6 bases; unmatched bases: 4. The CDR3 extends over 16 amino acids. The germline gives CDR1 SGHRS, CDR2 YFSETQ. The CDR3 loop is CASSLMDRGGNSPLHF. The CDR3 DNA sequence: TGCGCCAGCAGCTTGATGGACAGGGGGGGTAATTCACCCCTCCACTTT. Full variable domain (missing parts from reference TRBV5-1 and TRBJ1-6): KAGVTQTPRYLIKTRGQQVTLSCSPISGHRSVSWYQQTPGQGLQFLFEYFSETQRNKGNFPGRFSGRQFSNSRSEMNVSTLELGDSALYLCASSLMDRGGNSPLHFGNGTRLTVT.

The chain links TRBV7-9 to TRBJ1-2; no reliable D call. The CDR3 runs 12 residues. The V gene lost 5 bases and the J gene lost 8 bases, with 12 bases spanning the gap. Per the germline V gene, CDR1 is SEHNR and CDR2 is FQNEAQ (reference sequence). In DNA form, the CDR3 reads TGTGCCAGCAGCAGACTTGGTCGCGGCTACACCTTC. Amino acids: CASSRLGRGYTF.

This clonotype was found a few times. The CDR3 DNA follows: TGTGCCAGTAGTATAGGATGGGGGGACAGCGTCGCTGAAGCTTTCTTT. It encodes CASSIGWGDSVAEAFF. The rearrangement links TRBV19 to TRBJ1-1, with 7 bases identical to TRBD1. The CDR3 is 16 amino acids. The germline gives CDR1 LNHDA, CDR2 SQIVND (reference sequence). The trim removed 1 base at V and 6 bases at J, leaving 11 bases unmatched.

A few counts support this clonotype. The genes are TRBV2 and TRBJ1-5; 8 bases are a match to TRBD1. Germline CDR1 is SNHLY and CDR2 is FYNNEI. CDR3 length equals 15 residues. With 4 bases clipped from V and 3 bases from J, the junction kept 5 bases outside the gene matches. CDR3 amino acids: CASSAETGDNQPQHF. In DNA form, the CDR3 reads TGTGCCAGCAGTGCCGAGACAGGGGACAATCAGCCCCAGCATTTT. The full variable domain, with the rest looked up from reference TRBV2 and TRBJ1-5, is EPEVTQTPSHQVTQMGQEVILRCVPISNHLYFYWYRQILGQKVEFLVSFYNNEISEKSEIFDDQFSVERPDGSNFTLKIRSTKLEDSAMYFCASSAETGDNQPQHFGDGTRLSIL.

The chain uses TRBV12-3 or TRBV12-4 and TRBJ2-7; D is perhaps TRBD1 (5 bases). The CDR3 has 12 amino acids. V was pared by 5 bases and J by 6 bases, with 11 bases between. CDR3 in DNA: TGTGCCAGCAGTCCTCGACAGACCGAGCAGTACTTC. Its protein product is CASSPRQTEQYF.

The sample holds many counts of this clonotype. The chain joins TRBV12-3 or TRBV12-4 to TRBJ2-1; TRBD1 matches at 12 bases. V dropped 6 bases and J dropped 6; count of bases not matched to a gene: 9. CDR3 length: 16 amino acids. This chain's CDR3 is CASRPLGQGAGNEQFF. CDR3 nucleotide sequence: TGTGCCAGCAGACCCCTGGGACAGGGGGCCGGCAATGAGCAGTTCTTC.

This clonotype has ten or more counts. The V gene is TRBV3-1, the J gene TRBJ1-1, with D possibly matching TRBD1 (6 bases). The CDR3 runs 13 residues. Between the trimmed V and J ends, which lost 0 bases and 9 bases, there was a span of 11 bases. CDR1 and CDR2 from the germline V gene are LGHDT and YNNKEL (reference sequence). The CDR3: CASSQDKQGKAFF. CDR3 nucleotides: TGTGCCAGCAGCCAAGATAAACAGGGTAAAGCTTTCTTT.